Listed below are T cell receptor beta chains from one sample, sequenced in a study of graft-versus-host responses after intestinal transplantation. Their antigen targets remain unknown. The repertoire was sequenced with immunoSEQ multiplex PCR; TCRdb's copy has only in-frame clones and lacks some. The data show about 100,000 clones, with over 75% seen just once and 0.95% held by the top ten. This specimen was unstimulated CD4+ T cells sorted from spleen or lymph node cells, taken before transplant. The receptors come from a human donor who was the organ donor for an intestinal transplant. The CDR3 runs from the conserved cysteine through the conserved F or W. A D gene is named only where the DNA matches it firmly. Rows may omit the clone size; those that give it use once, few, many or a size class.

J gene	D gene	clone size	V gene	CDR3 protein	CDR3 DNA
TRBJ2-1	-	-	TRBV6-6	CASSFDLSLPEQFF	TGTGCCAGCAGTTTTGACTTATCCCTACCTGAGCAGTTCTTC
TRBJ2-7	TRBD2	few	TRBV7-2	CASSLGGGGASYEQYF	TGTGCCAGCAGCTTAGGTGGCGGGGGGGCATCCTACGAGCAGTACTTC
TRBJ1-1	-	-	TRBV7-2	CASSPERASTEAFF	TGTGCCAGCAGCCCCGAGAGGGCAAGCACTGAAGCTTTCTTT
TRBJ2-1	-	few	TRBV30	CAWAGNYNEQFF	TGTGCCTGGGCAGGGAACTACAATGAGCAGTTCTTC
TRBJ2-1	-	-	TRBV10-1	CASSESGNSYNEQFF	TGCGCCAGCAGTGAGTCAGGAAACTCCTACAATGAGCAGTTCTTC
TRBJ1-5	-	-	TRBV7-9	CASSLDPVSNQPQHF	TGTGCCAGCAGCTTAGATCCGGTTAGCAATCAGCCCCAGCATTTT
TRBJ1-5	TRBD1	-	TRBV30	CAFWTGAKGQPQHF	TGTGCCTTTTGGACAGGGGCTAAGGGTCAGCCCCAGCATTTT
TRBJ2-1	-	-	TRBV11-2	CASTVYNEQFF	TGTGCCAGCACAGTCTACAATGAGCAGTTCTTC
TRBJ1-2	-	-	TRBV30	CAWSEGNKGYTF	TGTGCCTGGAGTGAGGGAAACAAGGGCTACACCTTC
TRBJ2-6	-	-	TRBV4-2	CASSQELENGGANVLTF	TGTGCCAGCAGCCAAGAACTCGAGAATGGTGGGGCCAACGTCCTGACTTTC
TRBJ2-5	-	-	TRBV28	CASSPDRETQYF	TGTGCCAGCTCCCCGGACAGAGAGACCCAGTACTTC
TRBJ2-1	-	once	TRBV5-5	CASSYTGNNEQFF	TGTGCCAGCAGCTACACAGGGAACAATGAGCAGTTCTTC
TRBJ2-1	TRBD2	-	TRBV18	CASSPPGSGGALSYNEQFF	TGTGCCAGCTCACCACCGGGTAGCGGGGGGGCCCTATCCTACAATGAGCAGTTCTTC
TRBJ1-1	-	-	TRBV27	CASSNSGSTEAFF	TGTGCCAGCAGTAACAGCGGAAGCACTGAAGCTTTCTTT
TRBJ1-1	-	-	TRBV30	CAWSVIAGQNTEAFF	TGTGCCTGGAGTGTAATCGCAGGACAGAACACTGAAGCTTTCTTT
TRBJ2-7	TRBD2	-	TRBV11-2	CASSSMPGGVGEQYF	TGTGCCAGCAGCTCCATGCCGGGGGGGGTGGGCGAGCAGTACTTC
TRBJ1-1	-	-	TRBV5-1	CASSWGTGLNTEAFF	TGCGCCAGCAGCTGGGGAACAGGTCTGAACACTGAAGCTTTCTTT
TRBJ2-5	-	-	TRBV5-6	CASSFDLSQETQYF	TGTGCCAGCAGCTTCGACCTAAGCCAAGAGACCCAGTACTTC
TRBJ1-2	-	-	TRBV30	CAWTAGTGPYTF	TGTGCCTGGACCGCAGGCACTGGGCCGTACACCTTC
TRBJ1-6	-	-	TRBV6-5	CASSPSQGPNSPLHF	TGTGCCAGCAGCCCTAGCCAGGGCCCCAATTCACCCCTCCACTTT
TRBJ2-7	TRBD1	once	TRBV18	CASSPYTGQLNYEQYF	TGTGCCAGCTCACCATACACGGGACAGCTTAACTACGAGCAGTACTTC
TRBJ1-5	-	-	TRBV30	CAWRRSPDQPQHF	TGTGCCTGGAGGAGGAGCCCAGATCAGCCCCAGCATTTT
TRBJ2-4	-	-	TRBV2	CASSGQNIQYF	TGTGCCAGCAGTGGACAGAACATTCAGTACTTC
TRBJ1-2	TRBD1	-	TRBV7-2	CASSPRGLGGYTF	TGTGCCAGCAGCCCAAGGGGGCTTGGTGGCTACACCTTC
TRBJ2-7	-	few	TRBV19	CASSMGRDPAYEQYF	TGTGCCAGTAGCATGGGGCGGGACCCAGCCTACGAGCAGTACTTC
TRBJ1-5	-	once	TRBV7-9	CASSLDSGNQPQHF	TGTGCCAGCAGCTTAGATTCGGGAAATCAGCCCCAGCATTTT
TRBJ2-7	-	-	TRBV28	CASSLKGPYEQYF	TGTGCCAGCAGTTTGAAGGGTCCCTACGAGCAGTACTTC
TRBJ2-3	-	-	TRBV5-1	CASSLPGTDTQYF	TGCGCCAGCAGCTTGCCTGGCACAGATACGCAGTATTTT
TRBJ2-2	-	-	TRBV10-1	CASRPQATGELFF	TGCGCCAGCCGACCTCAAGCGACCGGGGAGCTGTTTTTT
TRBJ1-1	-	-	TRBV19	CASSTGNFMNTEAFF	TGTGCCAGTAGTACAGGGAATTTCATGAACACTGAAGCTTTCTTT
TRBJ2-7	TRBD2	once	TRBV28	CASSPGGRYEQYF	TGTGCCAGCAGCCCCGGGGGGAGGTACGAGCAGTACTTC
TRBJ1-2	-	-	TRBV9	CASSASALGENYGYTF	TGTGCCAGCAGCGCAAGCGCCTTGGGGGAGAACTATGGCTACACCTTC
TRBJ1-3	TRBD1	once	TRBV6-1	CASSSGQASGNTIYF	TGTGCCAGCAGTTCGGGACAGGCCTCTGGAAACACCATATATTTT
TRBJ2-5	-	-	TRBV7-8	CASSLARVSQETQYF	TGTGCCAGCAGCTTAGCGCGGGTTTCCCAAGAGACCCAGTACTTC
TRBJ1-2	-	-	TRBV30	CAWTTRGVYTF	TGTGCCTGGACCACCAGGGGTGTCTACACCTTC
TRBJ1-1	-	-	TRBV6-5	CASSLTGSTEAFF	TGTGCCAGCAGTCTTACTGGGTCCACTGAAGCTTTCTTT
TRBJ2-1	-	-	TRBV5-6	CASSVDRAHEQFF	TGTGCCAGCAGCGTGGACCGGGCCCATGAGCAGTTCTTC
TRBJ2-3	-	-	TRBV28	CASSFERDTQYF	TGTGCCAGCAGCTTCGAGCGGGATACGCAGTATTTT
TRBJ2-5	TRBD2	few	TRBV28	CASSYGGYQETQYF	TGTGCCAGCAGTTACGGGGGGTACCAAGAGACCCAGTACTTC
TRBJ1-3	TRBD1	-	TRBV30	CAWSVWRQGLHSGNTIYF	TGTGCCTGGAGTGTTTGGAGACAGGGGCTACACTCTGGAAACACCATATATTTT
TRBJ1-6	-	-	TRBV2	CASRRDGYNSPLHF	TGTGCCAGCAGAAGGGACGGATATAATTCACCCCTCCACTTT
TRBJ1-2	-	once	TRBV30	CAWSRGGDYGYTF	TGTGCCTGGAGTAGGGGAGGTGACTATGGCTACACCTTC
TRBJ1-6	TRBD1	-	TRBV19	CASSVDRGPYNSPLHF	TGTGCCAGTAGTGTAGACAGGGGGCCCTATAATTCACCCCTCCACTTT
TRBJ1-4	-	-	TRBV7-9	CASSFGTHNEKLFF	TGTGCCAGCAGCTTCGGGACACATAATGAAAAACTGTTTTTT
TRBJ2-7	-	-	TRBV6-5	CASSENGGVYEQYF	TGTGCCAGCAGTGAGAACGGGGGCGTCTACGAGCAGTACTTC